A selection of T cell receptor beta chains follows, all from one sample in a study of siplizumab effects on memory and regulatory T cells. The repertoire was sequenced with immunoSEQ multiplex PCR; TCRdb's copy has only in-frame clones and lacks some. The sample contains 94,000 or so clones, under 95% of which appear only once. The sequencing sample was made of CD8+ T cells sorted from blood. These receptor sequences come from a human donor in good health. Both conserved end residues are part of each CDR3. A D gene is named only where the DNA matches it firmly. A clone size is listed for some rows: how often the clone was seen (once, few, many), or a class if it is expanded.

J: TRBJ2-3
V: TRBV10-2
size: -
D: -
CDR3: CASRGRGTDTQYF
DNA: TGCGCCAGCAGGGGCAGGGGCACAGATACGCAGTATTTT

J: TRBJ2-7
V: TRBV5-8
size: -
D: TRBD1
CDR3: CASSLDRGLYEQYF
DNA: TGTGCCAGCAGCTTGGACAGGGGGCTATACGAGCAGTACTTC

J: TRBJ1-1
V: TRBV9
size: -
D: -
CDR3: CASSGTQGGRGSEAFF
DNA: TGTGCCAGCAGCGGTACTCAGGGAGGGCGCGGCTCTGAAGCTTTCTTT

J: TRBJ1-1
V: TRBV28
size: -
D: -
CDR3: CASSPSGPMNTEAFF
DNA: TGTGCCAGCAGTCCCTCGGGACCGATGAACACTGAAGCTTTCTTT

J: TRBJ2-7
V: TRBV11-2
size: -
D: TRBD2
CDR3: CASSLVLWERGLYEQYF
DNA: TGTGCCAGCAGCTTAGTCCTGTGGGAGCGGGGACTATACGAGCAGTACTTC

J: TRBJ1-1
V: TRBV27
size: few
D: -
CDR3: CASSLSGAGNTEAFF
DNA: TGTGCCAGCAGTTTATCTGGGGCAGGCAACACTGAAGCTTTCTTT

J: TRBJ2-1
V: TRBV5-1
size: -
D: -
CDR3: CASSLGTKPEQFF
DNA: TGCGCCAGCAGCTTGGGGACTAAACCTGAGCAGTTCTTC

J: TRBJ2-3
V: TRBV5-1
size: -
D: TRBD2
CDR3: CASSPGTSSYTDTQYF
DNA: TGCGCCAGCAGCCCGGGGACTAGCTCATATACAGATACGCAGTATTTT

J: TRBJ1-2
V: TRBV13
size: few
D: -
CDR3: CASSHGGVVGGYTF
DNA: TGTGCCAGCAGCCACGGGGGGGTAGTAGGTGGCTACACCTTC

J: TRBJ1-6
V: TRBV30
size: once
D: TRBD1
CDR3: CAWSSGTGNSPLHF
DNA: TGTGCCTGGAGTTCAGGGACAGGGAACTCACCCCTCCACTTT

J: TRBJ1-2
V: TRBV27
size: -
D: -
CDR3: CASSRGMGYGYTF
DNA: TGTGCCAGCAGTCGGGGGATGGGCTATGGCTACACCTTC

J: TRBJ1-5
V: TRBV18
size: once
D: -
CDR3: CASSPDRYSNQPQHF
DNA: TGTGCCAGCTCACCAGACAGGTATAGCAATCAGCCCCAGCATTTT

J: TRBJ2-5
V: TRBV11-2
size: -
D: TRBD2
CDR3: CASSLVSLAGPQETQYF
DNA: TGTGCCAGCAGCTTAGTTTCCCTAGCGGGGCCCCAAGAGACCCAGTACTTC

J: TRBJ2-7
V: TRBV4-2
size: -
D: TRBD2
CDR3: CASSRTSGGASVEQYF
DNA: TGTGCCAGCAGCCGGACTAGCGGGGGGGCCAGCGTCGAGCAGTACTTC

J: TRBJ1-1
V: TRBV10-3
size: -
D: TRBD1
CDR3: CAISEYGTGGGDTEAFF
DNA: TGTGCCATCAGTGAGTATGGGACAGGGGGCGGGGACACTGAAGCTTTCTTT

J: TRBJ1-4
V: TRBV27
size: -
D: TRBD1
CDR3: CASSPTGGLEKLFF
DNA: TGTGCCAGCAGCCCGACAGGGGGGCTTGAAAAACTGTTTTTT

J: TRBJ2-7
V: TRBV27
size: few
D: TRBD1
CDR3: CASSLRDSYEQYF
DNA: TGTGCCAGCAGTCTCCGGGACAGCTACGAGCAGTACTTC

J: TRBJ1-2
V: TRBV6-6
size: -
D: -
CDR3: CAALSLETYTF
DNA: TGTGCCGCCCTCTCCTTGGAAACCTACACCTTC

J: TRBJ2-1
V: TRBV11-2
size: -
D: TRBD2
CDR3: CASSLVVAGGSYNEQFF
DNA: TGTGCCAGCAGCTTAGTGGTAGCGGGGGGCTCCTACAATGAGCAGTTCTTC

J: TRBJ2-7
V: TRBV18
size: -
D: -
CDR3: CASSPLGGQEGSYEQYF
DNA: TGTGCCAGCTCACCACTAGGAGGGCAGGAGGGGTCCTACGAGCAGTACTTC

J: TRBJ2-7
V: TRBV19
size: -
D: -
CDR3: CASSLTTNPYEQYF
DNA: TGTGCCAGTAGTTTAACAACCAACCCCTACGAGCAGTACTTC

J: TRBJ1-2
V: TRBV19
size: once
D: -
CDR3: CASSSHQGPGYTF
DNA: TGTGCCAGTAGTAGTCACCAGGGGCCCGGCTACACCTTC

J: TRBJ1-1
V: TRBV5-6
size: -
D: -
CDR3: CASSLSFQQMNTEAFF
DNA: TGTGCCAGCAGCTTGAGTTTTCAACAGATGAACACTGAAGCTTTCTTT

J: TRBJ2-3
V: TRBV6-5
size: few
D: TRBD2
CDR3: CASRLGLAGDTQYF
DNA: TGTGCCAGCAGGCTGGGACTAGCGGGAGATACGCAGTATTTT

J: TRBJ1-6
V: TRBV11-2
size: -
D: TRBD1
CDR3: CASSPTQGARSPLHF
DNA: TGTGCCAGCAGCCCAACCCAGGGGGCACGTTCACCCCTCCACTTT

J: TRBJ1-3
V: TRBV2
size: -
D: -
CDR3: CASSNPGLTGNTIYF
DNA: TGTGCCAGCAGTAACCCGGGGTTAACCGGAAACACCATATATTTT

J: TRBJ1-2
V: TRBV15
size: few
D: -
CDR3: CATSRGGGTYYGYTF
DNA: TGTGCCACCAGCAGAGGCGGGGGCACTTACTATGGCTACACCTTC

J: TRBJ1-5
V: TRBV30
size: few
D: -
CDR3: CAWTHGIGRENQPQHF
DNA: TGTGCCTGGACCCACGGGATCGGCAGGGAGAATCAGCCCCAGCATTTT

J: TRBJ2-1
V: TRBV7-9
size: -
D: -
CDR3: CASASNLGGGAEQFF
DNA: TGTGCCAGCGCTTCGAACCTAGGGGGGGGCGCCGAGCAGTTCTTC

J: TRBJ2-1
V: TRBV7-9
size: -
D: TRBD2
CDR3: CASSTGLAEYNEQFF
DNA: TGTGCCAGCAGCACAGGACTAGCGGAATACAATGAGCAGTTCTTC

J: TRBJ2-7
V: TRBV7-8
size: -
D: TRBD2
CDR3: CASSPGTSYEQYF
DNA: TGTGCCAGCAGTCCCGGGACTAGCTACGAGCAGTACTTC

J: TRBJ2-2
V: TRBV7-7
size: -
D: -
CDR3: CASSPGLGNTGELFF
DNA: TGTGCTAGCAGCCCGGGCCTGGGTAACACCGGGGAGCTGTTTTTT

J: TRBJ2-1
V: TRBV13
size: -
D: TRBD2
CDR3: CASSLVVAGPYNEQFF
DNA: TGTGCCAGCAGCTTAGTAGTAGCGGGGCCCTACAATGAGCAGTTCTTC

J: TRBJ2-1
V: TRBV7-3
size: -
D: TRBD2
CDR3: CASSWGLAGGSYNEQFF
DNA: TGTGCCAGCAGCTGGGGACTAGCGGGAGGGTCCTACAATGAGCAGTTCTTC

J: TRBJ2-5
V: TRBV7-2
size: once
D: -
CDR3: CASSPSGLAQETQYF
DNA: TGTGCCAGCAGCCCGAGCGGGCTGGCACAAGAGACCCAGTACTTC

J: TRBJ2-6
V: TRBV29-1
size: -
D: -
CDR3: CSVDTGANVLTF
DNA: TGCAGCGTGGACACCGGGGCCAACGTCCTGACTTTC

J: TRBJ2-1
V: TRBV9
size: -
D: -
CDR3: CASSPSSVQGMSGQFF
DNA: TGTGCCAGCAGCCCCTCGTCGGTACAGGGAATGTCCGGGCAGTTCTTC

J: TRBJ2-1
V: TRBV5-1
size: -
D: -
CDR3: CASSSKADNEQFF
DNA: TGCGCCAGCAGCTCGAAAGCGGACAATGAGCAGTTCTTC

J: TRBJ1-5
V: TRBV4-1
size: once
D: -
CDR3: CASSQDSGAAQPQHF
DNA: TGCGCCAGCAGCCAAGATTCAGGGGCGGCTCAGCCCCAGCATTTT

J: TRBJ2-5
V: TRBV27
size: -
D: -
CDR3: CATAARGSWKETQYF
DNA: TGTGCCACCGCCGCGAGAGGGTCTTGGAAAGAGACCCAGTACTTC

J: TRBJ2-7
V: TRBV11-2
size: -
D: TRBD1
CDR3: CASSQGTGPNYEQYF
DNA: TGTGCCAGCAGCCAGGGGACAGGTCCGAACTACGAGCAGTACTTC

J: TRBJ2-2
V: TRBV5-1
size: -
D: TRBD2
CDR3: CASSGGLAGGSNTGELFF
DNA: TGCGCCAGCAGCGGCGGGCTAGCGGGGGGTTCGAACACCGGGGAGCTGTTTTTT

J: TRBJ2-2
V: TRBV29-1
size: -
D: -
CDR3: CSAVAGELFF
DNA: TGCAGCGCCGTTGCCGGGGAGCTGTTTTTT

J: TRBJ1-2
V: TRBV19
size: -
D: -
CDR3: CASRQGFYGYTF
DNA: TGTGCCAGTAGACAAGGTTTCTATGGCTACACCTTC

J: TRBJ2-7
V: TRBV27
size: -
D: -
CDR3: CASSPIAGESYEQYF
DNA: TGTGCCAGCAGTCCCATTGCAGGGGAGTCCTACGAGCAGTACTTC

J: TRBJ2-2
V: TRBV20-1
size: -
D: -
CDR3: CSARYSGELFF
DNA: TGCAGTGCTAGATATTCCGGGGAGCTGTTTTTT

J: TRBJ2-5
V: TRBV9
size: -
D: TRBD2
CDR3: CASSVGSGGARETQYF
DNA: TGTGCCAGCAGCGTAGGTAGCGGGGGGGCCCGAGAGACCCAGTACTTC

J: TRBJ2-1
V: TRBV9
size: -
D: -
CDR3: CASSAGTLSSYNEQFF
DNA: TGTGCCAGCAGCGCCGGGACTCTGAGCTCCTACAATGAGCAGTTCTTC

J: TRBJ2-1
V: TRBV19
size: -
D: TRBD2
CDR3: CASSISLGREEPNEQFF
DNA: TGTGCCAGTAGTATATCCCTGGGGAGGGAGGAACCCAATGAGCAGTTCTTC

J: TRBJ2-1
V: TRBV7-9
size: -
D: -
CDR3: CASSPVGAGAYNEQFF
DNA: TGTGCCAGCAGCCCCGTAGGGGCAGGGGCCTACAATGAGCAGTTCTTC

J: TRBJ2-1
V: TRBV6-5
size: -
D: TRBD2
CDR3: CASSYTSGINEQFF
DNA: TGTGCCAGCAGTTACACTAGCGGGATCAATGAGCAGTTCTTC

J: TRBJ2-1
V: TRBV7-9
size: -
D: -
CDR3: CASSLSLGLYNEQFF
DNA: TGTGCCAGCAGCTTATCCCTCGGACTCTACAATGAGCAGTTCTTC

J: TRBJ1-5
V: TRBV5-1
size: few
D: -
CDR3: CASSLEGNSNQPQHF
DNA: TGCGCCAGCAGCTTGGAGGGGAATAGCAATCAGCCCCAGCATTTT